The clone carrying this T cell receptor (beta chain) was picked up one time. The target antigen is unknown. The data originate from a study of blood T cells in healthy people across ages. Study-wide points: Versus aged donors, long-lived donors had higher diversity and more naive CD4+ cells.

In germline, CDR1 is MGHRA, CDR2 YSYEKL. Trimming took 0 bases from V and 5 from J, leaving 11 bases between them. The CDR3 is 15 residues long. A sample-barcoded 5' primer and a J-beta primer mix were used in a second PCR of about 7 to 11 cycles. MiXCR was run by TCRdb on the 5' RACE reads, yielding one entry per CDR3 protein. The sample consists of some 880,000 distinct CDR3 sequences, around 34% of them appearing once. Sequencing was carried out using blood. The clonotype originates from a man aged 18 to 30 in good health. The chain employs TRBV4-1 and TRBJ1-5; D not resolved. The CDR3: CASSQDRGMDQPQHF. The DNA for the CDR3 is TGCGCCAGCAGCCAAGATCGGGGAATGGATCAGCCCCAGCATTTT.